Listed here is a single TCR beta chain. The source of the sample is a study of cytomegalovirus exposure and HLA in healthy donors. About the study: An earlier analysis found fewer than 120 million unique TCR beta sequences from about 190 million T cells.

Use of 60 Vbeta and 13 Jbeta primers characterized the PCR. Profiling relied on immunoSEQ multiplex PCR, and the TCRdb table lists in-frame clones only, not all of them. The data contain more than 100,000 clones, about 73% of them seen just once; the ten biggest clones take up around 4.2%. Germline CDR1 is SNHLY and CDR2 is FYNNEI. The CDR3 loop spans 15 amino acids. The V and J ends lost 0 bases and 2 bases respectively, with 8 bases between them. The J gene is TRBJ1-5, the V gene TRBV2; D perhaps matches TRBD1 (5 bases). Sequenced: PBMCs. The clonotype originates from a woman in her forties in good health and CMV-seronegative. This chain's CDR3 is CASSEAVGGNQPQHF. In DNA form, the CDR3 reads TGTGCCAGCAGTGAAGCCGTAGGGGGCAATCAGCCCCAGCATTTT.